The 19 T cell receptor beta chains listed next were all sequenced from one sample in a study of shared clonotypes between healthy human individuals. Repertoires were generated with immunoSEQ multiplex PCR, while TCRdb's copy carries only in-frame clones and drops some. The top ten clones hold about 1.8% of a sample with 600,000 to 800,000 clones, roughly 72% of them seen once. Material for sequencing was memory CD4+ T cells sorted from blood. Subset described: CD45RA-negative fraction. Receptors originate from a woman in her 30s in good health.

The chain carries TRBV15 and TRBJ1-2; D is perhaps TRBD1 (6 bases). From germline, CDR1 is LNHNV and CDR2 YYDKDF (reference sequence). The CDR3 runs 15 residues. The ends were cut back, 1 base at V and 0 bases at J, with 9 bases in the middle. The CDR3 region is CATSRVGQTNYGYTF. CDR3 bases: TGTGCCACCAGCAGAGTTGGACAGACTAACTATGGCTACACCTTC.

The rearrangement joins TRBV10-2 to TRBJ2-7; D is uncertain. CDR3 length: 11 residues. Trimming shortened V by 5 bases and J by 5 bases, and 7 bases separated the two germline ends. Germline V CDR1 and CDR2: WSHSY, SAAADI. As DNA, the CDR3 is TGCGCCAGCAGTATGAGCAACGAGCAGTACTTC. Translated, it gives CASSMSNEQYF.

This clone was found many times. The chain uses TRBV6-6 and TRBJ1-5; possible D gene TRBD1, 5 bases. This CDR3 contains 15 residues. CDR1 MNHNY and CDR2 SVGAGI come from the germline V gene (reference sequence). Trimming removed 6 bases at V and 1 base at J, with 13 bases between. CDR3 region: CASRAWQGSNQPQHF. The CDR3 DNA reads TGTGCCAGCAGGGCTTGGCAGGGCAGCAATCAGCCCCAGCATTTT.

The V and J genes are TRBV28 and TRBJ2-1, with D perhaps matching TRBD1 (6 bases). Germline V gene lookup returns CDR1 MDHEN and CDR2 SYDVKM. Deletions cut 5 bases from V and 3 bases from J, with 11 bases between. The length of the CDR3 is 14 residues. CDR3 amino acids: CASSIDRFYNEQFF. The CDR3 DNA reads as TGTGCCAGCAGTATTGACAGGTTCTACAATGAGCAGTTCTTC.

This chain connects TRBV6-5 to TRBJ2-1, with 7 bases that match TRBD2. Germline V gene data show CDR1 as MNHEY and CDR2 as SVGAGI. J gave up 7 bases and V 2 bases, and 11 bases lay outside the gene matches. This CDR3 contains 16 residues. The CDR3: CASSYAPSWGGNEQFF. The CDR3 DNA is TGTGCCAGCAGTTACGCCCCCTCGTGGGGGGGTAATGAGCAGTTCTTC.

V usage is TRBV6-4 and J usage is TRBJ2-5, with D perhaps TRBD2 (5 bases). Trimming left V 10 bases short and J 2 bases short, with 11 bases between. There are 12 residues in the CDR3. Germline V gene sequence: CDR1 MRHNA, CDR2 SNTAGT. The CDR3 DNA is TGTGCCATCCTCCGGGGACAAGAGACCCAGTACTTC. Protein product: CAILRGQETQYF.

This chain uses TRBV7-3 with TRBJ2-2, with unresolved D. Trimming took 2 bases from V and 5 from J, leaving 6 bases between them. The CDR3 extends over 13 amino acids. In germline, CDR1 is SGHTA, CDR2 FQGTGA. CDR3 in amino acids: CASSLSATGELFF. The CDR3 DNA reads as TGTGCCAGCAGCTTATCCGCGACCGGGGAGCTGTTTTTT.

The CDR3 loop is CASGAKGPTYNEQFF. For the CDR3, the DNA is TGTGCTAGTGGTGCGAAGGGACCCACGTACAATGAGCAGTTCTTC. The chain is built from TRBV12-5 and TRBJ2-1, with D perhaps being TRBD1 or TRBD2 (5 bases each). CDR3 length equals 15 residues. Trimming shortened V by 5 bases and J by 4 bases, and 15 bases separated the two germline ends. Germline assignment: CDR1 LGHNT and CDR2 FRNRAP. Combining the CDR3 with reference TRBV12-5 and TRBJ2-1 gives the whole variable domain DARVTQTPRHKVTEMGQEVTMRCQPILGHNTVFWYRQTMMQGLELLAYFRNRAPLDDSGMPKDRFSAEMPDATLATLKIQPSEPRDSAVYFCASGAKGPTYNEQFFGPGTRLTVL.

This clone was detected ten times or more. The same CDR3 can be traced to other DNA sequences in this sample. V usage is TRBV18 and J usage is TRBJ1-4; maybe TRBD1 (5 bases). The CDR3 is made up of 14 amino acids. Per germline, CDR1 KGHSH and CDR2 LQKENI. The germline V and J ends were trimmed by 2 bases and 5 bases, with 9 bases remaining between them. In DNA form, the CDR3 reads TGTGCCAGCTCACCATCAGGGACCAATGAAAAACTGTTTTTT. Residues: CASSPSGTNEKLFF.

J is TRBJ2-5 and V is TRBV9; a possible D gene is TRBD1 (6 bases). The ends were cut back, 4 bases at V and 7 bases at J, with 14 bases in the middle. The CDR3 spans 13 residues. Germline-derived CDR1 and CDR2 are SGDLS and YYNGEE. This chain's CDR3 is CASSNGQQATQYF. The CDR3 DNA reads TGTGCCAGCAGCAACGGACAGCAGGCGACCCAGTACTTC.

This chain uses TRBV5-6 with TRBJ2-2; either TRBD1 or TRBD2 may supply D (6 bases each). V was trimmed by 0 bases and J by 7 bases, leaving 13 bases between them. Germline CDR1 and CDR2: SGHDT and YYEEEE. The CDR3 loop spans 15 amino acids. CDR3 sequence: CASSLEPGGGGELFF. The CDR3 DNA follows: TGTGCCAGCAGCTTGGAGCCCGGGGGCGGCGGGGAGCTGTTTTTT.

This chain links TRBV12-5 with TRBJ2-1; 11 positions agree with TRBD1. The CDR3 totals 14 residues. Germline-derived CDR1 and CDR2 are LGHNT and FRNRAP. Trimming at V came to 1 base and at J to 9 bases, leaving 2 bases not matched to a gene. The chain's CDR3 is CASGLGTGGGEQFF. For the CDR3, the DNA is TGTGCTAGTGGTTTGGGGACAGGGGGCGGTGAGCAGTTCTTC.

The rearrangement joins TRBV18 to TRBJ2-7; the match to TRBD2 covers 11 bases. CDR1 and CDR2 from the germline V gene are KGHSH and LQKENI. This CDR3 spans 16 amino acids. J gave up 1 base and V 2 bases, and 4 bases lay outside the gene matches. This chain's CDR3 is CASSPTTSGRSYEQYF. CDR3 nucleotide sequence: TGTGCCAGCTCACCAACCACTAGCGGGAGATCCTACGAGCAGTACTTC.

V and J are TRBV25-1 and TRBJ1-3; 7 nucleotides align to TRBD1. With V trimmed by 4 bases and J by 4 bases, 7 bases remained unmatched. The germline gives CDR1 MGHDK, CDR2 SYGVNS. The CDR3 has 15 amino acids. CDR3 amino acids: CASSGTGDSGNTIYF. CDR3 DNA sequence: TGTGCCAGCAGTGGAACAGGGGACTCGGGAAACACCATATATTTT.

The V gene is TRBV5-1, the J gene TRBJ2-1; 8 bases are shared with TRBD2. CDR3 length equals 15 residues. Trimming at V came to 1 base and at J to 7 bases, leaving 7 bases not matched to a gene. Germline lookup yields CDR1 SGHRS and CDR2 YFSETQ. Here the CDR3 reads CASSLSGSGVNEQFF. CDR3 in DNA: TGCGCCAGCAGCTTGAGCGGGAGCGGTGTGAATGAGCAGTTCTTC.

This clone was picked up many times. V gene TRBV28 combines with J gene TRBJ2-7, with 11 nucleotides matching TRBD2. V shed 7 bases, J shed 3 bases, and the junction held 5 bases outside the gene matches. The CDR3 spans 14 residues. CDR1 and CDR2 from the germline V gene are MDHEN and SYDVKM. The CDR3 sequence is CASTRLAGLYEQYF. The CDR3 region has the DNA TGTGCCAGCACCAGACTAGCGGGACTCTACGAGCAGTACTTC. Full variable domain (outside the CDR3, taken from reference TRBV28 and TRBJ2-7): DVKVTQSSRYLVKRTGEKVFLECVQDMDHENMFWYRQDPGLGLRLIYFSYDVKMKEKGDIPEGYSVSREKKERFSLILESASTNQTSMYLCASTRLAGLYEQYFGPGTRLTVT.

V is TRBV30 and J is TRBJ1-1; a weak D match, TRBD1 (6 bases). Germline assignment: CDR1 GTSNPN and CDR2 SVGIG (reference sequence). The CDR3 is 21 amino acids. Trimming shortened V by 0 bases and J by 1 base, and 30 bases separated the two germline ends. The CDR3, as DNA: TGTGCCTGGAGTGTACGAGGGGGTACTTTGGGGTCGGAGGGAACGAACACTGAAGCTTTCTTT. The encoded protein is CAWSVRGGTLGSEGTNTEAFF.

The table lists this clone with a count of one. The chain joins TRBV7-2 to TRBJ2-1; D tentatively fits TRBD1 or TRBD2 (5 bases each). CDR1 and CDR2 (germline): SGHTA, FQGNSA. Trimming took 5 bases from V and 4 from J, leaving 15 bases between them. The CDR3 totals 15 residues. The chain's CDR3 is CASSRGADLYNEQFF. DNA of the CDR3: TGTGCCAGCAGCCGAGGGGCGGACCTATACAATGAGCAGTTCTTC.

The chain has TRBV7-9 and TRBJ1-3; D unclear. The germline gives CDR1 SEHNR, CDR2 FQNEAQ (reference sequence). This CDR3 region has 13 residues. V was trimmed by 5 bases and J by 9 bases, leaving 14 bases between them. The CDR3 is CASSRNNWSTIYF. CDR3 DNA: TGTGCCAGCAGCCGAAATAATTGGAGCACCATATATTTT.